The next 32 T cell receptor beta chains were all read from a single sample in a study of blood T cell repertoires in COVID-19. Method: immunoSEQ multiplex PCR; TCRdb's copy keeps in-frame clones and lacks some. The sample contains 250,000 to 300,000 clones, 75% to 90% of which appear only once. What was sequenced was peripheral blood. The receptors were gathered from a woman in her 70s with COVID-19, enrolled during active disease.

This chain connects TRBV24-1 to TRBJ2-1; weak D call: TRBD1 (6 bases). The germline V gene has CDR1 KGHDR and CDR2 SFDVKD. The CDR3 has 16 residues. Trimming shortened V by 3 bases and J by 1 base, and 12 bases separated the two germline ends. The chain's CDR3 is CATSDPRTDSYNEQFF. CDR3 sequence (DNA): TGTGCCACCAGTGATCCACGGACAGATTCCTACAATGAGCAGTTCTTC.

This chain links TRBV30 with TRBJ1-1; D possibly corresponds to TRBD1 (6 bases). From germline, CDR1 is GTSNPN and CDR2 SVGIG (reference sequence). CDR3 length: 14 amino acids. V lost 2 bases and J 2 bases, leaving 12 bases between the germline ends. This chain's CDR3 is CAWSPRTVNTEAFF. CDR3 nucleotides: TGTGCCTGGAGTCCCCGGACAGTAAACACTGAAGCTTTCTTT.

Concerning this clone itself: Other DNA sequences in the sample encode the same CDR3. Here the CDR3 reads CASSLQTANYGYTF. CDR3 in DNA: TGCGCCAGCAGCTTGCAGACAGCTAACTATGGCTACACCTTC. V and J are TRBV5-1 and TRBJ1-2; possible D gene TRBD1, 5 bases. Per germline, CDR1 SGHRS and CDR2 YFSETQ. CDR3 length: 14 residues. V was trimmed by 1 base and J by 0 bases, leaving 7 bases between them.

The chain links TRBV7-2 to TRBJ2-1, with D possibly TRBD2 on 5 matching bases. The CDR3 loop spans 13 amino acids. CDR1 and CDR2 (germline): SGHTA, FQGNSA. Trimming stripped 6 bases from V and 10 bases from J, with 16 bases between. This chain's CDR3 is CASRKTISGEQFF. In nucleotides, the CDR3 is TGTGCCAGCAGAAAAACAATCTCGGGAGAGCAGTTCTTC.

The chain links TRBV30 to TRBJ1-1, with 9 bases that match TRBD1. This CDR3 comprises 12 residues. CDR1 GTSNPN and CDR2 SVGIG come from the germline V gene (reference sequence). V was pared by 7 bases and J by 4 bases, with 4 bases of the junction left unmatched. The CDR3 DNA reads as TGTGCCTTACAGGGGGCAGGCACTGAAGCTTTCTTT. It codes for CALQGAGTEAFF.

This chain links TRBV5-1 with TRBJ2-5; 13 bases are shared with TRBD2. This CDR3 region has 17 residues. From germline, CDR1 is SGHRS and CDR2 YFSETQ. J gave up 2 bases and V 5 bases, and 9 bases lay outside the gene matches. The DNA for the CDR3 is TGCGCCAGCAGATCAACTAGCGGGAGGGTTCGACAAGAGACCCAGTACTTC. It translates to CASRSTSGRVRQETQYF.

The V call is TRBV5-1, the J call TRBJ2-1; D is uncertain. The germline V and J ends were trimmed by 4 bases and 8 bases, with 13 bases remaining between them. Germline values: CDR1 SGHRS, CDR2 YFSETQ. CDR3 length: 13 amino acids. The CDR3 DNA follows: TGCGCCAGCAGCGACCTGACCCGGGATGAGCAGTTCTTC. Protein product: CASSDLTRDEQFF.

J is TRBJ1-2 and V is TRBV27; weak D call: TRBD1 (5 bases). Between the trimmed V and J ends, which lost 10 bases and 8 bases, there was a span of 14 bases. From germline, CDR1 is MNHEY and CDR2 SMNVEV (reference sequence). CDR3 length: 11 amino acids. The CDR3 here is CATGGPRGYTF. The DNA for the CDR3 is TGTGCCACCGGGGGACCTCGCGGCTACACCTTC.

The chain joins TRBV29-1 to TRBJ2-7; 9 bases align to TRBD2. This CDR3 has 14 residues. Trimming removed 3 bases from V and 6 bases from J; junction bases left unmatched: 9. Looked up from germline, CDR1 is SQVTM and CDR2 is ANQGSEA. The CDR3 coding sequence is TGCAGCGTTGACGCAGCGGGAGGACCGGGCGAGCAGTACTTC. This sequence encodes CSVDAAGGPGEQYF.

This clone has a single count. The rearrangement links TRBV19 to TRBJ2-1, with 12 bases aligning to TRBD2. Losses at the gene ends were 8 bases for V and 4 bases for J; bases not matched to a gene: 3. Per the germline V gene, CDR1 is LNHDA and CDR2 is SQIVND (reference sequence). The CDR3 has 14 amino acids. The CDR3 region is CASHGTSGYNEQFF. CDR3 in DNA: TGTGCCAGTCACGGGACTAGCGGGTACAATGAGCAGTTCTTC.

This clone came up once. The chain recombines TRBV28 with TRBJ1-3; TRBD1 agrees at 8 bases. Trimming cost V 10 bases and J 1 base; bases outside gene matches: 6. Germline V gene lookup returns CDR1 MDHEN and CDR2 SYDVKM. The CDR3 has 14 residues. In DNA, the CDR3 is TGTGCCACAGGACAGGGCTATTCTGGAAACACCATATATTTT. Translated, it gives CATGQGYSGNTIYF.

This clone turned up a few times. The V and J genes are TRBV6-5 and TRBJ2-5; weak D call: TRBD2 (6 bases). The CDR3 spans 15 residues. Per germline, CDR1 MNHEY and CDR2 SVGAGI. Trimming pared 10 bases from V and 2 bases from J, leaving 20 bases between. The CDR3 DNA reads TGTGCCACCGCCGGGACTCGAACCCAACAAGAGACCCAGTACTTC. Its translation: CATAGTRTQQETQYF.

This chain links TRBV6-4 with TRBJ2-1, with TRBD2 identical over 13 bases. The germline gives CDR1 MRHNA, CDR2 SNTAGT. With V trimmed by 9 bases and J by 8 bases, 16 bases remained unmatched. The CDR3 runs 17 residues. The CDR3 is CARRAQLAGGGRDEQFF. The CDR3 DNA sequence: TGTGCCAGGAGAGCTCAACTAGCGGGAGGGGGTAGGGATGAGCAGTTCTTC.

The genes are TRBV9 and TRBJ1-4; 7 bases are a match to TRBD1. Trimming at V came to 3 bases and at J to 5 bases, leaving 7 bases not matched to a gene. The germline V gene encodes CDR1 SGDLS and CDR2 YYNGEE. This CDR3 is built from 15 residues. The DNA for the CDR3 is TGTGCCAGCAGCGCCGTTGGGACAGTAAATGAAAAACTGTTTTTT. This translates into CASSAVGTVNEKLFF.

This chain uses TRBV11-2 with TRBJ1-1, with D uncertain. The V gene's germline CDR1 is SGHAT and CDR2 FQNNGV. Trimming removed 1 base from V and 5 bases from J, with 11 bases in between. CDR3 size: 14 residues. DNA for the CDR3: TGTGCCAGCAGCTTAGGAACCCGTCGGACTGAAGCTTTCTTT. The encoded protein is CASSLGTRRTEAFF.

This rearrangement joins TRBV5-8 to TRBJ1-4; D is uncertain. Deletions cut 4 bases from V and 7 bases from J, with 23 bases between. The CDR3 is 17 residues long. Germline lookup yields CDR1 SGHTS and CDR2 YDEGEE. In nucleotides, the CDR3 is TGTGCCAGCAGCCATGGGAGCGGGCGCCCGGAAGGTGAAAAACTGTTTTTT. The encoded protein is CASSHGSGRPEGEKLFF.

The sample holds one count of this clone. The chain recombines TRBV18 with TRBJ2-2; 7 bases match TRBD1. Germline V gene data show CDR1 as KGHSH and CDR2 as LQKENI. The CDR3 covers 16 residues. V dropped 0 bases and J dropped 1; count of bases not matched to a gene: 2. CDR3 residues: CASSPPGTVNTGELFF. Here the CDR3 DNA reads TGTGCCAGCTCACCACCTGGGACAGTGAACACCGGGGAGCTGTTTTTT.

The chain has TRBV2 and TRBJ1-1; 8 positions match TRBD1. The CDR3 spans 14 residues. CDR1 and CDR2 (germline): SNHLY, FYNNEI. V trimming: 8 bases; J trimming: 0 bases; junction bases outside the gene matches: 5. CDR3 in DNA: TGTGCCAGCGTGGCAGGGGGCATGAACACTGAAGCTTTCTTT. Its translation: CASVAGGMNTEAFF.

This chain connects TRBV11-1 to TRBJ1-6; D may be TRBD1 (6 bases). The CDR3 runs 14 residues. The V gene lost 4 bases and the J gene lost 10 bases, with 14 bases spanning the gap. Germline CDR1 and CDR2: SGHAT and FQDESV (reference sequence). The CDR3 DNA reads TGTGCCAGCAGCTCAGGGGTGGGGTCGTCACCCCTCCACTTT. Translated, it gives CASSSGVGSSPLHF. Supplemented by reference TRBV11-1 and TRBJ1-6, the full variable domain reads EAEVAQSPRYKITEKSQAVAFWCDPISGHATLYWYRQILGQGPELLVQFQDESVVDDSQLPKDRFSAERLKGVDSTLKIQPAELGDSAMYLCASSSGVGSSPLHFGNGTRLTVT.

This clone has only one observation. The chain is built from TRBV6-5 and TRBJ1-5, with D unclear. V was trimmed by 7 bases and J by 4 bases, leaving 11 bases between them. CDR1 is MNHEY and CDR2 is SVGAGI in the germline V gene. CDR3 size: 13 residues. The DNA for the CDR3 is TGTGCCAGCAACGTAGAGTTTAATCAGCCCCAGCATTTT. Protein sequence: CASNVEFNQPQHF.

This clone is a singleton in its sample. Written as DNA, the CDR3 is TGTGCCAGCAGTTCCGCAGGGAATGGCTACACCTTC. Translating gives CASSSAGNGYTF. The V gene is TRBV28, the J gene TRBJ1-2; D possibly corresponds to TRBD1 (5 bases). The CDR3 loop spans 12 amino acids. Germline V gene data show CDR1 as MDHEN and CDR2 as SYDVKM. Trimming cost V 4 bases and J 6 bases, with 9 bases left between them.

V is TRBV7-2 and J is TRBJ2-7, with a tentative D call TRBD1 (6 bases). Germline V gene sequence: CDR1 SGHTA, CDR2 FQGNSA. This CDR3 contains 15 residues. Trimming left V 1 base short and J 0 bases short, with 10 bases between. The CDR3, as DNA: TGTGCCAGCAGCTTAGGGGGACACCTCTCCTACGAGCAGTACTTC. As protein: CASSLGGHLSYEQYF.

The chain uses TRBV6-5 and TRBJ2-3; 7 nucleotides align to TRBD1. V was pared by 8 bases and J by 4 bases, with 12 bases of the junction left unmatched. Germline CDR1 reads MNHEY; CDR2 reads SVGAGI. The CDR3 is 15 amino acids. The CDR3 loop is CASLRPTGVADTQYF. Written as DNA, the CDR3 is TGTGCCAGCTTGAGGCCAACAGGGGTCGCAGATACGCAGTATTTT.

The rearrangement links TRBV19 to TRBJ2-5, with TRBD2 identical over 12 bases. Germline loops: CDR1 LNHDA, CDR2 SQIVND (reference sequence). This CDR3 has 15 residues. V was pared by 4 bases and J by 2 bases, with 2 bases of the junction left unmatched. CDR3 region: CASSRTSGIQETQYF. As DNA, the CDR3 is TGTGCCAGTAGTAGGACTAGCGGGATACAAGAGACCCAGTACTTC.

The V call is TRBV18, the J call TRBJ1-1; possible D gene TRBD1, 5 bases. CDR3 length: 13 amino acids. The germline V and J ends were trimmed by 3 bases and 0 bases, with 5 bases remaining between them. Germline CDR1 and CDR2: KGHSH and LQKENI. CDR3 sequence (DNA): TGTGCCAGCTCACCGGACATGAACACTGAAGCTTTCTTT. Translating it yields CASSPDMNTEAFF.

This rearrangement joins TRBV7-8 to TRBJ2-7, with 10 bases lining up with TRBD1. CDR3 length equals 14 residues. Germline V gives CDR1 SGHVS, CDR2 FQNEAQ. The junction had 6 bases not matched to a gene; V was cut back by 5 bases and J by 5 bases. This chain's CDR3 is CASSGDRGDHEQYF. The CDR3 DNA reads TGTGCCAGCAGCGGGGACAGGGGTGATCACGAGCAGTACTTC. Full variable domain (missing parts from reference TRBV7-8 and TRBJ2-7): GAGVSQSPRYKVAKRGQDVALRCDPISGHVSLFWYQQALGQGPEFLTYFQNEAQLDKSGLPSDRFFAERPEGSVSTLKIQRTQQEDSAVYLCASSGDRGDHEQYFGPGTRLTVT.

In its sample, this clone was seen once. The chain couples TRBV4-1 to TRBJ2-7; TRBD1 aligns across 9 bases. The germline CDR1 and CDR2 sequences are MGHRA and YSYEKL. V dropped 4 bases and J dropped 0; count of bases not matched to a gene: 4. CDR3 length: 15 residues. Here the CDR3 DNA reads TGCGCCAGCAGCCTCCGGGACAGGGACTCCTACGAGCAGTACTTC. This sequence encodes CASSLRDRDSYEQYF.

The J gene is TRBJ2-1, the V gene TRBV7-2; TRBD2 aligns across 10 bases. Germline values: CDR1 SGHTA, CDR2 FQGNSA. The length of the CDR3 is 15 residues. V was clipped by 5 bases and J by 4 bases; unmatched bases: 5. This CDR3 is CASSQLAGGYNEQFF. The CDR3 DNA reads TGTGCCAGCAGCCAATTAGCGGGAGGTTACAATGAGCAGTTCTTC.

The rearrangement joins TRBV30 to TRBJ2-7, with 7 bases identical to TRBD2. CDR1 is GTSNPN and CDR2 is SVGIG in the germline V gene (reference sequence). The V and J ends lost 4 bases and 2 bases, in that order; junction bases with no gene match: 11. The CDR3 spans 15 residues. The CDR3 nucleotides are TGTGCCTGGACCCCGACACCTGGACTAGCCTACGAGCAGTACTTC. It encodes CAWTPTPGLAYEQYF.

V gene TRBV3-1 (or the pseudogene TRBV3-2) combines with J gene TRBJ2-7; D is perhaps TRBD1 (6 bases). In germline, CDR1 is LGHDT, CDR2 YNNKEL (reference sequence). This CDR3 comprises 15 residues. Trimming took 1 base from V and 3 from J, leaving 13 bases between them. In nucleotides, the CDR3 is TGTGCCAGCAGCCAAGCCGGACAGCCTAACTACGAGCAGTACTTC. It encodes CASSQAGQPNYEQYF.

The gene calls are TRBV21-1 and TRBJ1-1; the D call TRBD1 from the table was never checked on the DNA. TRBV21-1 is given as a pseudogene. This CDR3 is 15 amino acids long. CDR3 DNA: TGTGCCAGCAGCTTACACACAGGATCGAGCGCTGAAGCTTTCTTT. It is translated as CASSLHTGSSAEAFF.

The chain joins TRBV12-3 or TRBV12-4 to TRBJ1-1; 7 bases are shared with TRBD1. Losses at the gene ends were 6 bases for V and 0 bases for J; bases not matched to a gene: 1. The CDR3 contains 13 residues. CDR3 loop: CASRDRMNTEAFF. CDR3 bases: TGTGCCAGCAGGGACAGGATGAACACTGAAGCTTTCTTT.